This T cell receptor beta chain was observed in a study of blood T cell repertoires in COVID-19. Study summary: COVID-19 samples from acute and convalescent phases originated in the United States, Italy and Spain. PBMCs, B-cell-depleted T cells, or T cells provided the cDNA or gDNA that made up the material.

Germline assignment: CDR1 SGHAT and CDR2 FQNNGV. J gave up 2 bases and V 0 bases, and 2 bases lay outside the gene matches. The CDR3 is 15 residues long. Categorization into cohorts depended on clinical history that participants reported. Per the authors' pipeline: Quantification of nucleated cells was approximated via reference gene primer amplification. Profiling relied on immunoSEQ multiplex PCR, and the TCRdb table lists in-frame clones only, not all of them. The V and J calls and clone size come from that table; D and trimming were worked out from the DNA. The sample lists approximately 220,000 clones; 80% to 90% were seen once.

Sequencing was performed on PBMCs or T cells enriched from blood (not recorded which). This clonotype was sampled from a woman aged 45-60 years who had been exposed to COVID-19. J is TRBJ2-7 and V is TRBV11-2; 9 bases align to TRBD1. In DNA, the CDR3 is TGTGCCAGCAGCTTAGACGGGACAGGGACCTACGAGCAGTACTTC. It yields the protein CASSLDGTGTYEQYF.